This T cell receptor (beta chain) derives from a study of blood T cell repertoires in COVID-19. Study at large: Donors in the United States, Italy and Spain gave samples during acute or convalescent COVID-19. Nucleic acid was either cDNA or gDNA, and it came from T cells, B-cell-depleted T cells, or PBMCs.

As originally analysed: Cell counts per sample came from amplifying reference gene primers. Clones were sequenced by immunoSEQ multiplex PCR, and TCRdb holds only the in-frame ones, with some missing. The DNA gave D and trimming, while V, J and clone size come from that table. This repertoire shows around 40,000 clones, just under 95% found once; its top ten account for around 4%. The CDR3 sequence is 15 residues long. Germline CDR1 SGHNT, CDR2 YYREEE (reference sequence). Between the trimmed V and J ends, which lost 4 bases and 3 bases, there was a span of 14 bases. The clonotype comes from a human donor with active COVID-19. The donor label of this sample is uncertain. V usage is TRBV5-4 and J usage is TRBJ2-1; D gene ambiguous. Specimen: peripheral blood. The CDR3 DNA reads TGTGCCAGCAGCCATCGGAGACGGAGCTACAATGAGCAGTTCTTC. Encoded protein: CASSHRRRSYNEQFF.